This T cell receptor (beta chain) was documented in a study of blood T cell repertoires in COVID-19. Sequencing used immunoSEQ multiplex PCR; TCRdb keeps in-frame clones, though not all of them. The table shows over 45,000 clones, with under 85% occurring only once. This CDR3 contains 16 residues. The ends lost 0 bases at V and 2 bases at J; junction bases unmatched: 3. Looked up from germline, CDR1 is MNHEY and CDR2 is SVGAGI. A word on this clone: The sample has other DNA sequences that encode this CDR3 too.

Sequenced material: peripheral blood. The V gene is TRBV6-5, the J gene TRBJ2-3; 9 nucleotides align to TRBD2. The clonotype comes from a man aged 60 to 75 with active COVID-19. DNA of the CDR3: TGTGCCAGCAGTTACTCGACTAGCGGAAACACAGATACGCAGTATTTT. Amino acid sequence: CASSYSTSGNTDTQYF.